This T cell receptor beta chain appears in the sequencing data of a study of blood T cells in healthy people across ages. Study conclusions and caveats: In long-lived donors, naive CD4+ cell counts and diversity exceeded those of aged donors.

V shed 9 bases and J 11 bases; nucleotides not matched to a gene: 9. Germline values: CDR1 LNHDA, CDR2 SQIVND (reference sequence). The CDR3 is made up of 12 amino acids. Alongside a J-beta primer mix, a sample-barcoded 5' primer served in a second PCR lasting about 7 to 12 cycles. TCRdb called the 5' RACE reads again in MiXCR, with one record for every CDR3 protein. In the table there are about 800,000 distinct CDR3 sequences, roughly 25% of which are singletons. Roughly 10 milliliters was the volume of peripheral blood drawn from each donor. On this clonotype itself: Its antigen is not identified.

These data were also reused for a study on T cells of mothers and their children. That work contributes: Amplification in the second PCR used the M1S primer, which added sample barcodes and 2-4 random nucleotides.

Material for sequencing was blood. This receptor was obtained from a boy between 10 and 17 years old in good health. This rearrangement joins TRBV19 to TRBJ2-5; the match to TRBD1 covers 10 bases. CDR3 bases: TGTGCCAGCGGGACAGGGGTGTCAGGGCAGTACTTC. Translating it yields CASGTGVSGQYF.